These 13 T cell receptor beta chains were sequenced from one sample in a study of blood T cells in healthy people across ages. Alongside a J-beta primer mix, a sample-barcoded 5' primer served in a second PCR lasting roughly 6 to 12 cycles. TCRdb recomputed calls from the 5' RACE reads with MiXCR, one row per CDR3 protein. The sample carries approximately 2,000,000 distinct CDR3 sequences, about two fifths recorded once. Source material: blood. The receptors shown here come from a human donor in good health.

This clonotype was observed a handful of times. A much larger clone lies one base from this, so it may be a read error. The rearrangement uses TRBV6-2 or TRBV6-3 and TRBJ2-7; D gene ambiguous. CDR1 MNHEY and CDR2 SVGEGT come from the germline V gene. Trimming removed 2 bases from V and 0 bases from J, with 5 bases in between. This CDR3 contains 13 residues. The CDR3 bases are TGTGCCAGCAGTTACGAGAGCTCCTACGAGCAGTACTTC. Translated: CASSYESSYEQYF.

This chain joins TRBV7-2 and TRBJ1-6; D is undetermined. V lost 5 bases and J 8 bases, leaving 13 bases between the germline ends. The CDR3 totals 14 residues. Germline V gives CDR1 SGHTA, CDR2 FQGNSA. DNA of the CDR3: TGTGCCAGCAGCGTCCAGCCGAGGGATTCACCCCTCCACTTT. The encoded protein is CASSVQPRDSPLHF. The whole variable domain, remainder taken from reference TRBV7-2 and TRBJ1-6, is GAGVSQSPSNKVTEKGKDVELRCDPISGHTALYWYRQSLGQGLEFLIYFQGNSAPDKSGLPSDRFSAERTGGSVSTLTIQRTQQEDSAVYLCASSVQPRDSPLHFGNGTRLTVT.

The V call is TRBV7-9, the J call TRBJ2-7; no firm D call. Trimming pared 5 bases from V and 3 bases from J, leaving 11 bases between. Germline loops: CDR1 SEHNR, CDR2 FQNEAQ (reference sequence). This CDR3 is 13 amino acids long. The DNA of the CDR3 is TGTGCCAGCAGCGACGCGCCAAACTACGAGCAGTACTTC. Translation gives CASSDAPNYEQYF.

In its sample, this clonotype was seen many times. CDR3 region: CATSRDNGRVAFF. CDR3 bases: TGTGCCACCAGCAGAGATAACGGCAGGGTTGCGTTCTTC. V usage is TRBV15 and J usage is TRBJ2-1; a possible D gene is TRBD1 (5 bases). V lost 0 bases and J lost 15, with 15 bases in between. Germline V gene sequence: CDR1 LNHNV, CDR2 YYDKDF (reference sequence). CDR3 size: 13 residues.

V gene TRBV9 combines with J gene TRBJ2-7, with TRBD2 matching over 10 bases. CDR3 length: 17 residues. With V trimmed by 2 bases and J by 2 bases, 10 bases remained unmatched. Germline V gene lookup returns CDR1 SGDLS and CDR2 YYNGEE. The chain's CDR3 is CASSVEKRGGGTYEQYF. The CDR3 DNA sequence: TGTGCCAGCAGCGTTGAGAAGCGGGGGGGCGGAACCTACGAGCAGTACTTC.

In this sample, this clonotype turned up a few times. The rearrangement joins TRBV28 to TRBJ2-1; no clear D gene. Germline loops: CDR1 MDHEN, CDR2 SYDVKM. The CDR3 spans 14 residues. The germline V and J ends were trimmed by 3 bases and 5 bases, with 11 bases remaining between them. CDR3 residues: CASSFLGLNNEQFF. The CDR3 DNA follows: TGTGCCAGCAGTTTCCTCGGCCTGAACAATGAGCAGTTCTTC.

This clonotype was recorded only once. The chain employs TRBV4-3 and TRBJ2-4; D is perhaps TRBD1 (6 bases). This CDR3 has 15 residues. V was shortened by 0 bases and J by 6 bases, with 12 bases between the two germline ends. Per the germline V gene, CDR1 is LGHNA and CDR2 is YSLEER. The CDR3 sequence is CASSQDLGALNIQYF. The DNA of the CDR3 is TGCGCCAGCAGCCAAGATTTGGGGGCTCTAAACATTCAGTACTTC.

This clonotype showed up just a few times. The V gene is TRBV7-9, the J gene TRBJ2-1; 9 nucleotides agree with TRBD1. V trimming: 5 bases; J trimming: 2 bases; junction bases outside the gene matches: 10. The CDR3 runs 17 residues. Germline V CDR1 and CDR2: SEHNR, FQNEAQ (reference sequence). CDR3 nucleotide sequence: TGTGCCAGCAGCCCCAAGGTCAGGGACAGGGCCTACAATGAGCAGTTCTTC. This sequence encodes CASSPKVRDRAYNEQFF.

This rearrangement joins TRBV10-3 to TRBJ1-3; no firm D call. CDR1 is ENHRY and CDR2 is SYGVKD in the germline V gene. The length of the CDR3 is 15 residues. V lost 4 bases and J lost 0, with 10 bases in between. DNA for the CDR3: TGTGCCATCAGTGCGACGATGGGCTCTGGAAACACCATATATTTT. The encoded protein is CAISATMGSGNTIYF.

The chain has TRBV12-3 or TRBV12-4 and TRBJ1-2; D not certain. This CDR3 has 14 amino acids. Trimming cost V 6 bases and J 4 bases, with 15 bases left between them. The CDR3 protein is CASSNNKMGYGYTF. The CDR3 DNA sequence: TGTGCCAGCAGCAATAATAAGATGGGCTATGGCTACACCTTC.

In DNA form, the CDR3 reads TGTGCCAGCAGCTCAGGGGTTGGGAGCAATCAGCCCCAGCATTTT. It is translated as CASSSGVGSNQPQHF. V gene TRBV27 combines with J gene TRBJ1-5, with D possibly TRBD1 on 6 matching bases. This CDR3 spans 15 amino acids. Deletions cut 6 bases from V and 1 base from J, with 13 bases between. Germline V CDR1 and CDR2: MNHEY, SMNVEV (reference sequence).

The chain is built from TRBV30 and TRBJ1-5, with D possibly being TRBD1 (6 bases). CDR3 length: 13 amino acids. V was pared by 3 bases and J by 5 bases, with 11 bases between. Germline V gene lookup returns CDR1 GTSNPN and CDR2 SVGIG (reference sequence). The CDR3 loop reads CAWSKGGDQPQHF. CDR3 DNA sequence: TGTGCCTGGAGCAAGGGGGGGGATCAGCCCCAGCATTTT.

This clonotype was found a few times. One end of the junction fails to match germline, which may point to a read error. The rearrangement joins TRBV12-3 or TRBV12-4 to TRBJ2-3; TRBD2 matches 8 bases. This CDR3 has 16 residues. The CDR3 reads CASSFWPAGVADTQYF. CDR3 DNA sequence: TGTGCCAGCAGTTTTTGGCCAGCGGGGGTGGCAGATACACAGTATTTT.